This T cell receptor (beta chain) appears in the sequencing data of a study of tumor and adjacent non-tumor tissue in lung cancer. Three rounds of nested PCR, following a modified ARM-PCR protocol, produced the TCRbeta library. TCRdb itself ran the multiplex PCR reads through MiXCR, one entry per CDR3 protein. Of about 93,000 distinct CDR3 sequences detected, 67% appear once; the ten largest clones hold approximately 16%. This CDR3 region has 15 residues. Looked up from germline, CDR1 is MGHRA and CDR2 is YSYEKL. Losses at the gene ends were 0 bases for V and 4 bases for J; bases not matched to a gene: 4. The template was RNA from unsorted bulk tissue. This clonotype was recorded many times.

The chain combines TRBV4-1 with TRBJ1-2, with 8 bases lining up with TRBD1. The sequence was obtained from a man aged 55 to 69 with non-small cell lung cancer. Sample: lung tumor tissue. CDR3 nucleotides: TGCGCCAGCAGCCAAGACGGACAGGGCAGCTATGGCTACACCTTC. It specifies CASSQDGQGSYGYTF.